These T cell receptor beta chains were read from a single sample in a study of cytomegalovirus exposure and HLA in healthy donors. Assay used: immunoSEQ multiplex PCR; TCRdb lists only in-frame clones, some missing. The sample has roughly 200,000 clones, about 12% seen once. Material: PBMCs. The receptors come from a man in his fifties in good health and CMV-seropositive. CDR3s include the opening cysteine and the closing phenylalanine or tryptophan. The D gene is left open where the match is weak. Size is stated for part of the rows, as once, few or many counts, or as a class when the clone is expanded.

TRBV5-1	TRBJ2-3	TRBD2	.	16	TGCGCCAGCAGCTTGGGGCTAGCGGACTCCACAGATACGCAGTATTTT	CASSLGLADSTDTQYF
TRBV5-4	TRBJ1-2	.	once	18	TGTGCCAGCAGCTTGGACCCCCTACAGGGAATGTTCGACTATGGCTACACCTTC	CASSLDPLQGMFDYGYTF
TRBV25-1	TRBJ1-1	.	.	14	TGTGCCAGCAGTGAATTTGGGCCCAACACTGAAGCTTTCTTT	CASSEFGPNTEAFF
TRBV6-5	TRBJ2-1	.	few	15	TGTGCCAGCAGTTACTCTGGCCGCGGGGCTAATGAGCAGTTCTTC	CASSYSGRGANEQFF
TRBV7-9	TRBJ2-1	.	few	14	TGTGCCAGCAGCCAGCCCGGGAGCGGCGATGAGCAGTTCTTC	CASSQPGSGDEQFF
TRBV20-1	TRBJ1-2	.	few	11	TGCAGTGCTAGAGCGGGATCGGGCTACACCTTC	CSARAGSGYTF
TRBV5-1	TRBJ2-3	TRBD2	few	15	TGCGCCAGCAGCCAAGCGGGGGGCTTGGTAGATACGCAGTATTTT	CASSQAGGLVDTQYF
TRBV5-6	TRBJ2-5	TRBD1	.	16	TGTGCCAGCAGCTTGGCCGGGACAGGTTGGAAGGAGACCCAGTACTTC	CASSLAGTGWKETQYF
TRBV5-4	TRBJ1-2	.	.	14	TGTGCCAGCAGCCCCGCCGCCCGGGTCTATGGCTACACCTTC	CASSPAARVYGYTF
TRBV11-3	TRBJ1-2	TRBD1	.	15	TGTGCCAGCAGCCGAGGGGGACAGACTAACTATGGCTACACCTTC	CASSRGGQTNYGYTF
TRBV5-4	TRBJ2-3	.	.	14	TGTGCCAGCAGCTTCGATCCTAGAACAGATACGCAGTATTTT	CASSFDPRTDTQYF
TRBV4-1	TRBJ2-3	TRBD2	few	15	TGCGCCAGCAGCCCTGAGCGGGGGAGGAGAGATACGCAGTATTTT	CASSPERGRRDTQYF
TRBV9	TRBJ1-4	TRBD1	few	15	TGTGCCAGCAGCGCGCAGACAGGGGGAGGCGAAAAACTGTTTTTT	CASSAQTGGGEKLFF
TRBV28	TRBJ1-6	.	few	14	TGTGCCAGCAGTTCATATAGAAATAATTCACCCCTCCACTTT	CASSSYRNNSPLHF
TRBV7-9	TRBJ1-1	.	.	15	TGTGCCAGCAGCTTCGAATGGGGGGTGGACACTGAAGCTTTCTTT	CASSFEWGVDTEAFF
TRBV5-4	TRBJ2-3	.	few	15	TGTGCCAGCAGCCAGTCTGGGGCGCTTACAGATACGCAGTATTTT	CASSQSGALTDTQYF
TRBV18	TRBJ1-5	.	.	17	TGTGCCAGCTCACCACCTTCACAGAACCCCTACAGTCAGCCCCAGCATTTT	CASSPPSQNPYSQPQHF
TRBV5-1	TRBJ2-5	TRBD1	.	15	TGCGCCAGCAGTGGTATGACAGGGCGCCAAGAGACCCAGTACTTC	CASSGMTGRQETQYF
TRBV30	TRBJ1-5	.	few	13	TGTGCCTGGAGTGGGACTCCGAGTAGCCCCCAGCATTTT	CAWSGTPSSPQHF
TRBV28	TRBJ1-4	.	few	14	TGTGCCACCACGGCCCAGGGCAAAAGTGAAAAACTGTTTTTT	CATTAQGKSEKLFF
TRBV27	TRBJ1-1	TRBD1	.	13	TGTGCCAGCAGTTCTAGGGGGCGCACTGAAGCTTTCTTT	CASSSRGRTEAFF
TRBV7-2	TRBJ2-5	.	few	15	TGTGCCAGCAGCTCCCAGGGAGGTTCACGGGAGACCCAGTACTTC	CASSSQGGSRETQYF
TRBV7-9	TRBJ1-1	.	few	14	TGTGCCAGCAGCTTAGCAGCCCTGAACACTGAAGCTTTCTTT	CASSLAALNTEAFF
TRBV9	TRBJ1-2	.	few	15	TGTGCCAGCAGCAGTACATGGGGCGCGAATTATGGCTACACCTTC	CASSSTWGANYGYTF
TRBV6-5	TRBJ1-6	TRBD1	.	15	TGTGCCAGCAGTTCCTCCGGACAGGGCATTTCACCCCTCCACTTT	CASSSSGQGISPLHF
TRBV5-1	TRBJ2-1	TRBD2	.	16	TGCGCCAGCAGCTGGGGCGGGGGAGGCTCCTACAATGAGCAGTTCTTC	CASSWGGGGSYNEQFF
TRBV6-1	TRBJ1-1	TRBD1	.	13	TGTGCCACCAGGGACAGATCGAACACTGAAGCTTTCTTT	CATRDRSNTEAFF
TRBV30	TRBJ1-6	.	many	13	TGTGCCTGGAGTGTAGATAGTAATTCACCCCTCCACTTT	CAWSVDSNSPLHF
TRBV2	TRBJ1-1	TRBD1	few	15	TGTGCCAGCAGAGAGACGACAGGGGGCTCGACTGAAGCTTTCTTT	CASRETTGGSTEAFF
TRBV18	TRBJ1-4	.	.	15	TGTGCCAGCTCATCAACGGCAGGCCGGAATGAAAAACTGTTTTTT	CASSSTAGRNEKLFF
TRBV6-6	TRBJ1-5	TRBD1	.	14	TGTGCCAGCCTGGGGACAGATAGCAATCAGCCCCAGCATTTT	CASLGTDSNQPQHF
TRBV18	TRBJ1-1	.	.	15	TGTGCCAGCTCACCATTACGGGACACCGGCCCTGAAGCTTTCTTT	CASSPLRDTGPEAFF
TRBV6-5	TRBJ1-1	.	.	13	TGTGCCAGCAGTTCTTCTCAGGGCCCTGAAGCTTTCTTT	CASSSSQGPEAFF
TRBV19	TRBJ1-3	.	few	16	TGTGCCAGTAGTATAGATCTGGGGGCGCCTGGAAACACCATATATTTT	CASSIDLGAPGNTIYF
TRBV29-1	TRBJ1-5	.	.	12	TGCAGCGTCGGAGATAGCAATCAGCCCCAGCATTTT	CSVGDSNQPQHF
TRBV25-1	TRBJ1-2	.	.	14	TGTGCCAGCAGTGAATCAGGAACTAACTATGGCTACACCTTC	CASSESGTNYGYTF
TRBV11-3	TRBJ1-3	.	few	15	TGTGCCAGCAGCCTTGCGGTTCTCTCTGGAAACACCATATATTTT	CASSLAVLSGNTIYF
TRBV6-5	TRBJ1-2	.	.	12	TGTGCCAGCATTAGCCCCACCAATGGCTACACCTTC	CASISPTNGYTF
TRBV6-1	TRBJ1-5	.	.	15	TGTGCCAGCAGTGAAAGCGGCTCTCGCAATCAGCCCCAGCATTTT	CASSESGSRNQPQHF
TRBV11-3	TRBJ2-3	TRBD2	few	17	TGTGCCAGCAGTCCCGGGACTAGCTCAGGGGCGACAGATACGCAGTATTTT	CASSPGTSSGATDTQYF
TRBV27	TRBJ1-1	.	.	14	TGTGCCAGCAGTTTATCGAACGGGAACACTGAAGCTTTCTTT	CASSLSNGNTEAFF
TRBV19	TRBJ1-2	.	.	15	TGTGCCAGTAGTATCGTTCTTAAGGGGATCTATGGCTACACCTTC	CASSIVLKGIYGYTF
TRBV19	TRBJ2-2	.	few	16	TGTGCCAGTAGTACCGCTTTGGGACACCTCACCGGGGAGCTGTTTTTT	CASSTALGHLTGELFF
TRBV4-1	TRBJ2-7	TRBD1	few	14	TGCGCCAGCAGCGGCTGGACAGGGGGCTACGAGCAGTACTTC	CASSGWTGGYEQYF
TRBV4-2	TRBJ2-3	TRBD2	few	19	TGTGCCAGCAGCCAAGATCGACTAGCGGGGGGGCAATCTGGAGATACGCAGTATTTT	CASSQDRLAGGQSGDTQYF
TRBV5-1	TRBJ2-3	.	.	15	TGCGCCAGCAGCTTTGAGGGTGGGTACACAGATACGCAGTATTTT	CASSFEGGYTDTQYF
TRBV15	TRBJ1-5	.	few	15	TGTGCCACCAGCAGAGACAGGGTATCAAGGCAGCCCCAGCATTTT	CATSRDRVSRQPQHF
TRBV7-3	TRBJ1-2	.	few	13	TGTGCCAGCAGCTCCTCGCACTCGGGGGGCTACACCTTC	CASSSSHSGGYTF
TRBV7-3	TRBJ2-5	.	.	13	TGTGCCAGCAGCCCCGGGACGGAGGGGACCCAGTACTTC	CASSPGTEGTQYF
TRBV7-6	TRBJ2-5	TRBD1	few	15	TGTGCCAGCAGCTCTGGGACAGGGTATGTGGAGACCCAGTACTTC	CASSSGTGYVETQYF
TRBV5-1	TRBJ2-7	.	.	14	TGCGCCAGCAGTATCGTGGCAGGGACCTACGAGCAGTACTTC	CASSIVAGTYEQYF